This T cell receptor (beta chain) was captured by sequencing in a study of radiation and T cells in renal cell carcinoma (dated by TCRdb to 2020 to 2021). Looking at the study overall: The samples were drawn from a clinical trial, where primary renal cell carcinomas were treated with 15 Gy of stereotactic body radiation therapy and then removed by nephrectomy 4 weeks afterward. TCR beta sequencing covered 50 to 55 samples in total, comprising roughly 26 tumors and around 27 peripheral blood samples. Across all 50 or so samples, 4 million or so unique CDR3 nucleotide sequences encoding some 2.6 million unique CDR3 amino acid sequences were identified. What the study reported, not specific to this receptor: Because pretreatment tumor biopsies were not available, the baseline intratumoral presence of clonotypes could not be determined. Tracking of blood repertoire dynamics stopped at more than three weeks after treatment, with no follow-up past that point. The single-armed trial design could not address effects of radiation dose or scheduling on the TCR repertoire. Top tumor clonotypes rose in blood from baseline to 2 weeks post-radiation, then contracted by 4 weeks, suggesting transient expansion of tumor-resident clones.

The meaning of the sample's time point label: blood 2 weeks post-SBRT. What the treatment or condition label conveys for this sample: 15 Gy SBRT to primary tumor, nephrectomy 4 weeks later. Serial peripheral blood from radiation-treated patients was sampled at baseline, 2 weeks and 4 weeks after SBRT to track tumor-enriched clonotypes. Every patient had renal cell carcinoma of clear cell pathology. The QIAamp DNA Blood Mini Kit (Qiagen) was used to prepare genomic DNA for TCR sequencing. The analyses included only samples that passed all quality control checks. The immunoSEQ kit was used, according to the manufacturer's recommendations, to generate TCR beta libraries from genomic DNA. Library preparation used a first multiplex PCR with proprietary primers, then a second PCR adding unique barcodes, with bead cleanups after each round. A kit-provided positive control reaction and a negative control reaction were included in every sample batch. The final libraries underwent checking on an Agilent 4200 TapeStation D1000 ScreenTape, volumetric pooling, and quantification by qPCR. Sequencing ran on an Illumina NextSeq500 with a MidOutput 150-cycle cartridge, using 156 Read1 and 15 Index1 cycles with kit custom primers. The pooled library was loaded at around 1 pM, and about 20% PhiX control was spiked in. The paper's data handling went like this. The vendor-processed data were analyzed in R, and a clonotype was defined as all T cells that share the same CDR3 nucleotide sequence. In the clone abundance analyses, frequencies were normalized to the 10,000 most abundant clones in each sample. Public T cell clones, averaging fewer than five per sample, were removed before analysis. Tumor-enriched clonotypes and baseline blood-enriched clonotypes were defined as those with an abundance difference of at least 32-fold between compartments. A beta-binomial differential abundance model was applied to find clonotypes that expanded or contracted between blood time points. Similarity between tumor and blood repertoires was quantified using the Baroni-Urbani and Buser coefficient, and groups were compared with two-tailed Wilcoxon tests in R. In TCRdb, the immuneACCESS table is reduced to in-frame sequences with V and J assigned. These tables do not hold every clone; where another copy was compared, an unresolved V gene accounts for under half, and the others remain unexplained. That table gives V, J and clone size, and the DNA gave D and trimming. Within this sample are more than 75,000 clones, with 80% to 90% of them counted one time only. The top ten clonotypes cover 20% to 25% of the sample.

CDR1 is given as SEHNR and CDR2 as FQNEAQ, both from the germline V gene (reference sequence). From its cysteine to its phenylalanine, the CDR3 spans 15 amino acids. Solely the CDR3 DNA is kept, with 45 bases framed from the first base. V and J are trimmed by 4 bases and 2 bases, and the gene matches miss 5 bases of the junction. Turning to this clone: Its specific antigen is unknown. No qualities accompany the bases; no much larger clone lies one base away.

Here the chain combines TRBV7-9 and TRBJ2-7; 10 bases in the middle match TRBD1. The receptor was isolated from a woman aged 45 to 65 with renal cell carcinoma. Sequenced material: blood, taken from a patient whose treatment included radiotherapy and nephrectomy. The CDR3 loop reads CASSSPGQGTYEQYF. In nucleotide form, the sequence is TGTGCCAGCAGCTCCCCGGGACAGGGGACCTACGAGCAGTACTTC.